These 30 T cell receptor beta chains share one sample of origin, sequenced in a study of blood T cell repertoires in COVID-19 (TCRdb year 2020). The receptor library was made with the immunoSEQ multiplex PCR assay. Entries here come from immuneACCESS through TCRdb and include only in-frame sequences with V and J called. Some clones fail to appear in such tables; in the studies checked, an unresolved V gene covers under half of the shortfall, and the cause of the remainder is unknown. The sample contains 95,000 to 150,000 clones, about four fifths of them found a single time. Approximately 10% of the sample lies in the top ten. Source material: peripheral blood. The receptors originated from a man in his fifties or sixties with acute or convalescent COVID-19.

This clone came up a few times. This chain links TRBV27 with TRBJ2-3, with 9 bases lining up with TRBD1. With V trimmed by 6 bases and J by 5 bases, 6 bases remained unmatched. CDR1 and CDR2 (germline): MNHEY, SMNVEV (reference sequence). The CDR3 covers 14 residues. The CDR3 bases are TGTGCCAGCAGCCTGGGACAGGGTCGAGATACGCAGTATTTT. Protein: CASSLGQGRDTQYF.

The chain carries TRBV6-2 or TRBV6-3 and TRBJ2-5; TRBD1 matches at 7 bases. From germline, CDR1 is MNHEY and CDR2 SVGEGT. V lost 5 bases to trimming and J lost 5 bases; unmatched junction nucleotides: 5. The CDR3 is 13 residues long. CDR3 region: CASSPTGVETQYF. In DNA, the CDR3 is TGTGCCAGCAGTCCCACAGGGGTGGAGACCCAGTACTTC.

The CDR3 reads CASSFRLSSGGEQFF. The CDR3 nucleotides are TGTGCCAGCAGCTTTCGACTTAGTAGCGGGGGTGAGCAGTTCTTC. The rearrangement links TRBV7-2 to TRBJ2-1, with 9 bases that match TRBD2. Germline trimming cut 3 bases from V and 9 bases from J; bases unmatched to any gene: 9. The CDR3 has 15 residues. Germline-derived CDR1 and CDR2 are SGHTA and FQGNSA.

This chain uses TRBV24-1 with TRBJ1-5; TRBD1 agrees at 8 bases. This CDR3 is built from 14 residues. The germline gives CDR1 KGHDR, CDR2 SFDVKD. Trimming at V came to 6 bases and at J to 4 bases, leaving 4 bases not matched to a gene. The CDR3 reads CATSRDRSNQPQHF. The CDR3 DNA reads TGTGCCACCAGTCGGGACAGGTCAAATCAGCCCCAGCATTTT.

The V call is TRBV6-4, the J call TRBJ1-2, with 8 bases that match TRBD1. Trimming removed 6 bases from V and 4 bases from J; junction bases left unmatched: 7. Germline CDR1 and CDR2: MRHNA and SNTAGT. CDR3 length: 14 residues. The CDR3 loop reads CASSATGDAYGYTF. The DNA of the CDR3 is TGTGCCAGCAGCGCGACAGGGGACGCCTATGGCTACACCTTC.

This clone was seen more than once but under ten times. The chain employs TRBV10-3 and TRBJ1-2, with 10 bases matching TRBD1. This CDR3 comprises 14 residues. Germline CDR1 and CDR2: ENHRY and SYGVKD. With 5 bases clipped from V and 2 bases from J, the junction kept 2 bases outside the gene matches. This CDR3 is CAISRDRGNYGYTF. Written as DNA, the CDR3 is TGTGCCATCAGTCGGGACAGGGGAAACTATGGCTACACCTTC.

This clone was recorded only once. The rearrangement joins TRBV7-2 to TRBJ2-7, with no clear D. Trimming shortened V by 1 base and J by 0 bases, and 7 bases separated the two germline ends. This CDR3 has 14 amino acids. Germline assignment: CDR1 SGHTA and CDR2 FQGNSA. The CDR3 DNA reads as TGTGCCAGCAGCTTAGTCCCCGTCTCCTACGAGCAGTACTTC. Translating it yields CASSLVPVSYEQYF.

The rearrangement uses TRBV6-5 and TRBJ2-7; D perhaps matches TRBD2 (5 bases). Between the trimmed V and J ends, which lost 1 base and 2 bases, there was a span of 9 bases. CDR1 and CDR2 from the germline V gene are MNHEY and SVGAGI. This CDR3 spans 14 amino acids. The CDR3 protein is CASSYLDGAYEQYF. In nucleotides, the CDR3 is TGTGCCAGCAGTTACTTGGACGGGGCCTACGAGCAGTACTTC.

The V call is TRBV19, the J call TRBJ2-7; tentatively, D is TRBD2 (5 bases). Germline CDR1 and CDR2: LNHDA and SQIVND (reference sequence). V was pared by 4 bases and J by 0 bases, with 10 bases between. CDR3 length: 14 residues. The CDR3, as DNA: TGTGCCAGTAGTACGGCTAGCACCTCCTACGAGCAGTACTTC. Translating gives CASSTASTSYEQYF.

The chain employs TRBV7-6 and TRBJ2-5, with 12 bases that match TRBD2. V shed 0 bases, J shed 5 bases, and the junction held 4 bases outside the gene matches. Per germline, CDR1 SGHVS and CDR2 FNYEAQ. The CDR3 extends over 16 amino acids. The CDR3 reads CASSLARLAGVETQYF. CDR3 in DNA: TGTGCCAGCAGCTTAGCGAGACTAGCGGGAGTTGAGACCCAGTACTTC.

This clone was counted between two and nine times. The genes are TRBV6-1 and TRBJ1-2; D gene ambiguous. The CDR3 has 15 amino acids. The V end lost 1 base, the J end lost 1 base, and 10 bases lay between the germline ends. Germline V gene sequence: CDR1 MNHNS, CDR2 SASEGT. CDR3 bases: TGTGCCAGCAGTGAAGGCGGGCAGGTTAACTATGGCTACACCTTC. As protein: CASSEGGQVNYGYTF.

This clone turned up a few times. The genes are TRBV19 and TRBJ1-1, with 7 bases matching TRBD1. With V trimmed by 5 bases and J by 0 bases, 6 bases remained unmatched. Looked up from germline, CDR1 is LNHDA and CDR2 is SQIVND (reference sequence). This CDR3 is built from 15 residues. The CDR3 here is CASSLHRGVNTEAFF. Written as DNA, the CDR3 is TGTGCCAGTAGTTTGCACAGGGGCGTGAACACTGAAGCTTTCTTT.

CDR3 in amino acids: CASGGGSSGNTIYF. The CDR3, as DNA: TGTGCCAGCGGCGGTGGTAGCTCTGGAAACACCATATATTTT. J is TRBJ1-3 and V is TRBV6-5; unclear D gene. Germline CDR1 MNHEY, CDR2 SVGAGI. The CDR3 has 14 residues. The V gene lost 8 bases and the J gene lost 0 bases, with 11 bases spanning the gap.

The chain combines TRBV5-4 with TRBJ2-3; 9 nucleotides match TRBD2. V was pared by 0 bases and J by 3 bases, with 11 bases of the junction left unmatched. The germline V gene has CDR1 SGHNT and CDR2 YYREEE (reference sequence). The CDR3 has 18 amino acids. In DNA, the CDR3 is TGTGCCAGCAGCTTGGTGGGCCCCGCTAGCGGGATTACAGATACGCAGTATTTT. Its translation: CASSLVGPASGITDTQYF.

The CDR3 protein is CASSPIQGRETQYF. The CDR3 DNA is TGTGCCAGCAGCCCAATACAGGGTAGGGAGACCCAGTACTTC. The chain links TRBV28 to TRBJ2-5, with a possible D match to TRBD1 (6 bases). This CDR3 is built from 14 residues. V was trimmed by 6 bases and J by 5 bases, leaving 16 bases between them. Germline CDR1 is MDHEN and CDR2 is SYDVKM.

This sequence joins TRBV14 and TRBJ1-6; 10 bases align to TRBD1. Germline-derived CDR1 and CDR2 are SGHDN and FVKESK. The CDR3 is 14 amino acids. V lost 3 bases, J lost 13 bases, and 6 bases stayed unmatched. The CDR3 DNA sequence: TGTGCCAGCAGCCAGCGGGACAGGGGAACCCCCCTCCACTTT. The encoded protein is CASSQRDRGTPLHF.

This rearrangement joins TRBV19 to TRBJ2-6; D remains ambiguous. This CDR3 is 15 amino acids long. Germline V gene lookup returns CDR1 LNHDA and CDR2 SQIVND (reference sequence). V was clipped by 5 bases and J by 0 bases, with 8 bases between them. CDR3 in amino acids: CASSSVSSGANVLTF. The CDR3, as DNA: TGTGCCAGTAGTTCGGTTAGCTCTGGGGCCAACGTCCTGACTTTC.

The genes are TRBV10-3 and TRBJ2-3, with a tentative D call TRBD1 (6 bases). Trimming left V 10 bases short and J 0 bases short, with 11 bases between. In germline, CDR1 is ENHRY, CDR2 SYGVKD. The CDR3 loop spans 13 amino acids. CDR3 nucleotides: TGTGCCACCCAACAGGGTAGCACAGATACGCAGTATTTT. Protein product: CATQQGSTDTQYF.

This chain uses TRBV28 with TRBJ1-6; D possibly corresponds to TRBD1 (6 bases). The length of the CDR3 is 15 residues. Trimming stripped 5 bases from V and 9 bases from J, with 17 bases between. Germline V lookup: CDR1 MDHEN, CDR2 SYDVKM. CDR3 DNA: TGTGCCAGCAGTCCACAGGGAAGGGCGATTTCACCCCTCCACTTT. This encodes CASSPQGRAISPLHF.

The DNA of the CDR3 is TGTGCCAGCAGTTCCAGGCAGGGAGGCTTAGGCTATGGCTACACCTTC. Translated, it gives CASSSRQGGLGYGYTF. The V and J genes are TRBV6-5 and TRBJ1-2; D is possibly TRBD1 (5 bases). The germline V gene encodes CDR1 MNHEY and CDR2 SVGAGI. Trimming removed 4 bases at V and 4 bases at J, with 19 bases between. This CDR3 contains 16 residues.

This chain joins TRBV4-1 and TRBJ2-7; D may be TRBD1 (5 bases). V was clipped by 2 bases and J by 1 base, with 12 bases between them. CDR1 is MGHRA and CDR2 is YSYEKL in the germline V gene. The CDR3 runs 15 residues. The CDR3 loop reads CASSQLAGLSYEQYF. CDR3 coding DNA: TGCGCCAGCAGCCAACTCGCAGGGCTATCCTACGAGCAGTACTTC.

The V and J genes are TRBV19 and TRBJ2-5, with 7 bases matching TRBD2. The CDR3 covers 15 residues. Germline assignment: CDR1 LNHDA and CDR2 SQIVND (reference sequence). After removal of 5 bases from V and 5 bases from J, the junction contained 11 bases not matched to a gene. CDR3 loop: CASSWRRESTETQYF. As DNA, the CDR3 is TGTGCCAGTAGTTGGCGGCGGGAGAGTACGGAGACCCAGTACTTC.

This clone was observed a handful of times. V usage is TRBV7-9 and J usage is TRBJ2-1, with TRBD1 matching 8 bases. The germline gives CDR1 SEHNR, CDR2 FQNEAQ (reference sequence). The V and J ends lost 5 bases and 6 bases, in that order; junction bases with no gene match: 6. The CDR3 totals 14 residues. The CDR3 loop reads CASSHTTGGNEQFF. Written as DNA, the CDR3 is TGTGCCAGCAGCCATACAACAGGGGGCAATGAGCAGTTCTTC.

V usage is TRBV2 and J usage is TRBJ1-5; TRBD1 aligns across 8 bases. Germline trimming cut 2 bases from V and 10 bases from J; bases unmatched to any gene: 4. Germline CDR1 SNHLY, CDR2 FYNNEI. The CDR3 has 13 residues. The CDR3 DNA is TGTGCCAGCAGTGAATACGGACAGGGTCCCCAGCATTTT. As protein: CASSEYGQGPQHF.

The sample holds one count of this clone. V gene TRBV9 combines with J gene TRBJ2-1, with TRBD2 matching over 9 bases. The CDR3 consists of 16 residues. Germline trimming cut 3 bases from V and 3 bases from J; bases unmatched to any gene: 7. The germline CDR1 and CDR2 sequences are SGDLS and YYNGEE. For the CDR3, the DNA is TGTGCCAGCAGCGGCGCTAGCGGGGTTAACTACAATGAGCAGTTCTTC. Amino acid sequence: CASSGASGVNYNEQFF. The whole variable domain, filled in from reference TRBV9 and TRBJ2-1, reads DSGVTQTPKHLITATGQRVTLRCSPRSGDLSVYWYQQSLDQGLQFLIQYYNGEERAKGNILERFSAQQFPDLHSELNLSSLELGDSALYFCASSGASGVNYNEQFFGPGTRLTVL.

This clone was observed a handful of times. This chain joins TRBV19 and TRBJ1-2; D ambiguous. Trimming took 7 bases from V and 8 from J, leaving 20 bases between them. The CDR3 is made up of 14 amino acids. The germline CDR1 and CDR2 sequences are LNHDA and SQIVND (reference sequence). The CDR3, as DNA: TGTGCCAGTACTAAAAACAGAGCATCCTGGGGCTACACCTTC. This translates into CASTKNRASWGYTF.

This clone was found a few times. The J gene is TRBJ2-1, the V gene TRBV27; weak D call: TRBD1 (6 bases). V lost 6 bases and J 4 bases, leaving 16 bases between the germline ends. The CDR3 length is 15 residues. The germline V gene has CDR1 MNHEY and CDR2 SMNVEV (reference sequence). The CDR3 DNA is TGTGCCAGCAGACCGCGCAGGGGCTCTTACAATGAGCAGTTCTTC. Amino acid sequence: CASRPRRGSYNEQFF.

The chain uses TRBV5-1 and TRBJ1-3, with TRBD1 matching over 7 bases. CDR1 is SGHRS, CDR2 YFSETQ, per germline. The CDR3 length is 15 residues. V shed 3 bases, J shed 0 bases, and the junction held 3 bases outside the gene matches. CDR3 amino acids: CASSSGQSSGNTIYF. CDR3 in DNA: TGCGCCAGCAGCTCGGGACAGTCCTCTGGAAACACCATATATTTT.

Turning to this clone: The DNA is left out, because the CDR3 cannot be placed on it with certainty; the CDR3 is given as TCRdb lists it. The chain is built from TRBV28 and TRBJ1-1; TRBD1, the table's D call, was not compared with the DNA. The CDR3 has 15 residues if both end residues are counted. The germline CDR1 and CDR2 sequences are MDHEN and SYDVKM. The CDR3 loop reads CASSTSERGYTEAFF.

The sample holds a few counts of this clone. The genes are TRBV5-1 and TRBJ1-1; D gene unclear. The germline gives CDR1 SGHRS, CDR2 YFSETQ. CDR3 length: 14 amino acids. V lost 4 bases and J lost 5, with 15 bases in between. The CDR3 coding sequence is TGCGCCAGCAGCCCCTCCGGGTTGTTAACTGAAGCTTTCTTT. Translation: CASSPSGLLTEAFF. Looking up the rest from reference TRBV5-1 and TRBJ1-1 gives the full variable domain: KAGVTQTPRYLIKTRGQQVTLSCSPISGHRSVSWYQQTPGQGLQFLFEYFSETQRNKGNFPGRFSGRQFSNSRSEMNVSTLELGDSALYLCASSPSGLLTEAFFGQGTRLTVV.